This T cell receptor (beta chain) was captured in a study of beta chain features in type 1 diabetes. General study findings and limits: The VDJ junctions of type 1 diabetes patients carried fewer insertions and more deletions. A moderate, significant TCRB CDR3 shortening appeared in type 1 diabetes across four CD4+ subsets.

All of the isolated RNA was reverse transcribed, so expressed TCRB transcripts were sequenced. Clones were read by immunoSEQ multiplex PCR, and TCRdb kept only the in-frame ones, dropping some. The sample consists of hundreds of thousands of clones, around 15% of them appearing once. This clone was found a few times. Its antigen is unidentified. V shed 4 bases and J shed 2 bases, with 12 bases lying between them. Germline V CDR1 and CDR2: MGHDK, SYGVNS. This CDR3 contains 14 residues. CD45RO/CCR7/CD25/CD127/CD95/CD27 sorting isolated CD4+ naive, central memory, regulatory and stem cell-like memory cells.

Sequencing used naive CD4+ T cells from blood. This rearrangement joins TRBV25-1 to TRBJ2-7; either TRBD1 or TRBD2 may fit D (5 bases each). This TCR was recovered from a man between 18 and 35 years old in good health. For the CDR3, the DNA is TGTGCCAGCAGTGCCCGGGACCCGCCCTACGAGCAGTACTTC. Translation gives CASSARDPPYEQYF.